The 26 T cell receptor beta chains in this list originate from one sample, sequenced in a study of T cells after yellow fever vaccination. MiXCR was run by TCRdb on the 5' RACE reads, yielding one entry per CDR3 protein. The table has fewer than 450,000 distinct CDR3 sequences, roughly 8.6% seen once; the top ten hold approximately 18%. Here the sequenced sample was PBMCs, taken 45 days after the first yellow fever vaccination. Receptor source: a man younger than 30 who received the YFV17D yellow fever vaccine.

This clonotype was detected many times. The chain recombines TRBV5-1 with TRBJ2-1, with TRBD2 matching over 10 bases. The V and J ends lost 2 bases and 6 bases, in that order; junction bases with no gene match: 5. This CDR3 has 15 amino acids. Germline-derived CDR1 and CDR2 are SGHRS and YFSETQ. DNA for the CDR3: TGCGCCAGCAGCTTAACTAGCGGGACCGTCAATGAGCAGTTCTTC. Its translation is CASSLTSGTVNEQFF.

The chain couples TRBV12-3 or TRBV12-4 to TRBJ1-5; a possible D gene is TRBD1 (5 bases). The CDR3 is 13 amino acids. Trimming stripped 6 bases from V and 4 bases from J, with 10 bases between. Written as DNA, the CDR3 is TGTGCCAGCAGCCGACAGCGGAATCAGCCCCAGCATTTT. Its translation is CASSRQRNQPQHF.

This chain connects TRBV7-2 to TRBJ1-3; 7 nucleotides agree with TRBD1. This CDR3 contains 18 residues. CDR1 is SGHTA and CDR2 is FQGNSA in the germline V gene. The V and J ends lost 0 bases and 4 bases, in that order; junction bases with no gene match: 12. CDR3 sequence (DNA): TGTGCCAGCAGCTTAGCGCACGGACAGGTGGATTTGGGAAACACCATATATTTT. Its protein is CASSLAHGQVDLGNTIYF.

The sample holds many counts of this clonotype. The chain employs TRBV24-1 and TRBJ2-2, with D unresolved. The CDR3 extends over 14 amino acids. Germline V gene data show CDR1 as KGHDR and CDR2 as SFDVKD. Trimming removed 4 bases at V and 6 bases at J, with 11 bases between. CDR3 region: CATSDPPRPGELFF. The CDR3, as DNA: TGTGCCACCAGTGACCCTCCCCGCCCCGGGGAGCTGTTTTTT.

This clonotype was observed a few times. This chain uses TRBV4-1 with TRBJ2-1, with 14 bases fitting TRBD2. Trimming removed 4 bases from V and 10 bases from J; junction bases left unmatched: 9. Looked up from germline, CDR1 is MGHRA and CDR2 is YSYEKL. CDR3 length: 16 amino acids. The chain's CDR3 is CASSPTTSGGAREQFF. The CDR3 DNA sequence: TGCGCCAGCAGCCCAACGACTAGCGGGGGGGCTAGGGAGCAGTTCTTC.

The chain employs TRBV10-3 and TRBJ1-1; tentative D call: TRBD1 (6 bases). V lost 3 bases to trimming and J lost 7 bases, with 12 bases between them. Germline CDR1 reads ENHRY; CDR2 reads SYGVKD. The CDR3 totals 13 residues. This chain's CDR3 is CAISDQGRGEAFF. The CDR3 nucleotides are TGTGCCATCAGTGATCAGGGGAGAGGTGAAGCTTTCTTT.

This clonotype showed up just a few times. The J gene is TRBJ1-4, the V gene TRBV30, with a possible D match to TRBD1 (5 bases). The germline CDR1 and CDR2 sequences are GTSNPN and SVGIG (reference sequence). The CDR3 has 18 amino acids. V shed 0 bases and J shed 0 bases, with 17 bases lying between them. The CDR3 coding sequence is TGTGCCTGGAGTGTCTGGCAGTGGGGGTACTCAACTAATGAAAAACTGTTTTTT. This encodes CAWSVWQWGYSTNEKLFF.

This clonotype has at least ten counts. The chain links TRBV20-1 to TRBJ2-3; TRBD1 matches 9 bases. Germline V gene data show CDR1 as DFQATT and CDR2 as SNEGSKA (reference sequence). Losses at the gene ends were 3 bases for V and 4 bases for J; bases not matched to a gene: 8. This CDR3 is 15 amino acids long. This CDR3 is CSASEGTGLSDTQYF. DNA for the CDR3: TGCAGTGCTAGTGAGGGGACAGGGTTGTCAGATACGCAGTATTTT.

This rearrangement joins TRBV12-3 or TRBV12-4 to TRBJ2-3; TRBD2 aligns across 10 bases. J lost 4 bases, V lost 5 bases, and 9 bases had no gene match. This CDR3 is built from 16 residues. For the CDR3, the DNA is TGTGCCAGCAGTCCCTCTAGCGGGGGTTGGTCAGATACGCAGTATTTT. It specifies CASSPSSGGWSDTQYF.

The chain recombines TRBV25-1 with TRBJ1-1, with D possibly TRBD1 on 5 matching bases. Trimming stripped 3 bases from V and 5 bases from J, with 16 bases between. This CDR3 has 15 residues. Germline V lookup: CDR1 MGHDK, CDR2 SYGVNS. The CDR3: CASSDPGRGDTEAFF. The CDR3, as DNA: TGTGCCAGCAGTGACCCCGGGCGGGGGGATACTGAAGCTTTCTTT.

V usage is TRBV5-1 and J usage is TRBJ2-3; perhaps TRBD2 as D (6 bases). The germline V gene has CDR1 SGHRS and CDR2 YFSETQ. The CDR3 is 15 amino acids. V lost 4 bases, J lost 2 bases, and 14 bases lay in between. CDR3 region: CASSPGRGNTDTQYF. CDR3 DNA sequence: TGCGCCAGCAGCCCGGGACGGGGGAACACAGATACGCAGTATTTT.

In its sample, this clonotype was seen many times. The chain has TRBV19 and TRBJ1-4; 7 bases are shared with TRBD1. Losses at the gene ends were 4 bases for V and 12 bases for J; bases not matched to a gene: 8. This CDR3 has 13 amino acids. Germline V CDR1 and CDR2: LNHDA, SQIVND (reference sequence). CDR3 region: CASSRQGTAELFF. The CDR3 DNA sequence: TGTGCCAGTAGTAGACAGGGAACGGCTGAACTGTTTTTT.

This chain joins TRBV10-2 and TRBJ1-1; D may be TRBD1 (5 bases). V shed 5 bases and J shed 4 bases, with 14 bases lying between them. The CDR3 contains 14 residues. In germline, CDR1 is WSHSY, CDR2 SAAADI. CDR3: CASSLGATSTEAFF. CDR3 bases: TGCGCCAGCAGTCTAGGGGCGACGTCCACTGAAGCTTTCTTT.

The table lists this clonotype with a few counts. The J gene is TRBJ1-4, the V gene TRBV4-1; the match to TRBD1 covers 7 bases. CDR1 is MGHRA, CDR2 YSYEKL, per germline. The V and J ends lost 1 base and 7 bases, in that order; junction bases with no gene match: 6. The length of the CDR3 is 15 residues. The CDR3 DNA sequence: TGCGCCAGCAGCCAAGTGACAGGGCGTACTGAAAAACTGTTTTTT. It codes for CASSQVTGRTEKLFF.

This clonotype was seen at least ten times. The chain combines TRBV5-1 with TRBJ2-4; possibly TRBD1 for D (5 bases). With 0 bases removed from V and 5 bases from J, the gap between germline ends came to 6 bases. Germline assignment: CDR1 SGHRS and CDR2 YFSETQ. This CDR3 is 13 amino acids long. The CDR3 reads CASSLGGQNIQYF. CDR3 nucleotides: TGCGCCAGCAGCTTGGGGGGCCAAAACATTCAGTACTTC. Based on the CDR3 plus reference TRBV5-1 and TRBJ2-4, the full variable domain is KAGVTQTPRYLIKTRGQQVTLSCSPISGHRSVSWYQQTPGQGLQFLFEYFSETQRNKGNFPGRFSGRQFSNSRSEMNVSTLELGDSALYLCASSLGGQNIQYFGAGTRLSVL.

This clonotype was seen only a few times. The rearrangement joins TRBV5-1 to TRBJ2-2; 7 bases match TRBD2. Germline V gene data show CDR1 as SGHRS and CDR2 as YFSETQ. V trimming: 3 bases; J trimming: 7 bases; junction bases outside the gene matches: 6. This CDR3 has 14 amino acids. The CDR3 nucleotides are TGCGCCAGCAGCTCCGGGACTAATAGCGGGGAGCTGTTTTTT. As protein: CASSSGTNSGELFF.

This sequence joins TRBV10-3 and TRBJ1-1; D not resolved. V was clipped by 8 bases and J by 0 bases, with 10 bases between them. This CDR3 is 13 amino acids long. Germline V lookup: CDR1 ENHRY, CDR2 SYGVKD. The CDR3 region has the DNA TGTGCCATCGTTCACGAGGTGAACACTGAAGCTTTCTTT. Translation gives CAIVHEVNTEAFF.

Details on this clonotype: At one of its ends the junction is not consistent with the germline gene, which may arise from a read error. J is TRBJ2-3 and V is TRBV3-1; D perhaps matches TRBD2 (5 bases). This CDR3 region has 15 residues. Germline V gives CDR1 LGHDT, CDR2 YNNKEL (reference sequence). CDR3 sequence reads: CASCQESGLADTQYF. The CDR3 nucleotides are TGTGCCAGCTGCCAAGAATCCGGACTCGCAGATACGCAGTATTTT.

This clonotype was found a few times. V gene TRBV7-8 combines with J gene TRBJ2-7; D is ambiguous. CDR1 is SGHVS, CDR2 FQNEAQ, per germline. The V gene lost 1 base and the J gene lost 2 bases, with 9 bases spanning the gap. The CDR3 loop spans 14 amino acids. CDR3 in amino acids: CASSLEMRTYEQYF. The DNA of the CDR3 is TGTGCCAGCAGCTTAGAAATGCGAACCTACGAGCAGTACTTC.

This sequence joins TRBV5-1 and TRBJ2-3, with TRBD2 as a possible D gene (7 bases). V was cut by 0 bases and J by 5 bases, with 13 bases left in between. Germline V gives CDR1 SGHRS, CDR2 YFSETQ. The CDR3 runs to 15 residues. The CDR3 reads CASSLGAGARDTQYF. CDR3 DNA sequence: TGCGCCAGCAGCTTGGGGGCGGGGGCCAGAGATACGCAGTATTTT.

In this sample, this clonotype turned up a few times. V gene TRBV29-1 combines with J gene TRBJ2-1; D may be TRBD1 (8 bases). Trimming took off 6 bases at V and 4 bases at J, with 28 bases between the two ends. Per germline, CDR1 SQVTM and CDR2 ANQGSEA. The CDR3 length is 18 residues. The CDR3 here is CSVGSGTGQGLTYNEQFF. The DNA of the CDR3 is TGCAGCGTCGGAAGCGGGACAGGTCAAGGACTGACTTACAATGAGCAGTTCTTC.

As for this clonotype: A junction end diverges from the germline sequence, so it may reflect a read error. The chain combines TRBV29-1 with TRBJ2-1; 7 positions match TRBD1. The CDR3 contains 17 residues. CDR1 and CDR2 from the germline V gene are SQVTM and ANQGSEA. CDR3 residues: CSVEDRQGGPGRQAQSF. The DNA of the CDR3 is TGCAGCGTTGAAGATCGGCAAGGGGGCCCCGGTCGCCAGGCGCAGTCCTTC.

J is TRBJ1-6 and V is TRBV7-2, with a weak D call TRBD1 (6 bases). CDR1 SGHTA and CDR2 FQGNSA come from the germline V gene. The CDR3 has 16 residues. The V and J ends lost 1 base and 10 bases respectively, with 17 bases between them. The CDR3 sequence: CASSLGEGGSGSPLHF. The CDR3 nucleotides read TGTGCCAGCAGCTTAGGTGAAGGGGGATCGGGGTCACCCCTCCACTTT.

The chain employs TRBV5-5 and TRBJ1-5, with D maybe TRBD1 (5 bases). The CDR3 covers 16 residues. Trimming stripped 0 bases from V and 0 bases from J, with 10 bases between. Germline V gene data show CDR1 as SGHKS and CDR2 as YYEKEE (reference sequence). The CDR3 spells CASSLDWGNSNQPQHF. CDR3 DNA: TGTGCCAGCAGCTTGGATTGGGGGAATAGCAATCAGCCCCAGCATTTT.

This clonotype was seen a handful of times. The chain is built from TRBV5-6 and TRBJ1-1; D unresolved. The CDR3 spans 17 residues. Trimming shortened V by 4 bases and J by 1 base, and 20 bases separated the two germline ends. Germline V gene sequence: CDR1 SGHDT, CDR2 YYEEEE. The CDR3: CASSGVVPHYGNTEAFF. CDR3 nucleotides: TGTGCCAGCAGCGGGGTGGTCCCCCACTACGGGAACACTGAAGCTTTCTTT.

This clonotype was seen a few times. This rearrangement joins TRBV4-3 to TRBJ1-5; perhaps TRBD1 as D (5 bases). This CDR3 contains 14 residues. V dropped 0 bases and J dropped 7 bases, with 10 bases sitting between them. Germline CDR1 reads LGHNA; CDR2 reads YSLEER. As DNA, the CDR3 is TGCGCCAGCAGCCAAGATATGGGGGGGCAGCCCCAGCATTTT. Protein product: CASSQDMGGQPQHF.